In its sample, the clone carrying this T cell receptor beta chain was seen a few times. Its antigen is not known. No fewer than 5 micrograms of total RNA were isolated from every sample. Looked up from germline, CDR1 is SGHTA and CDR2 is FQGNSA. There are 15 residues in the CDR3. This entry is derived from a study of blood T cells in healthy people across ages. Findings and limits, study-wide: In the absence of known donor CMV status, changes in expanded clonotypes were possibly confounded.

Through a sample-barcoded 5' primer and a J-beta primer mix, a second PCR was run for roughly 6 to 12 cycles. At least 3 million CDR3-containing paired-end reads were obtained per sample. Each CDR3 protein is one row after TCRdb ran MiXCR on the 5' RACE reads. The sample records a few hundred thousand distinct CDR3 sequences, 25% to 35% being singletons. These data also featured in a second study, about T cells of mothers and their children.

This clonotype was sampled from a boy between 2 and 10 years old in good health. The genes are TRBV7-2 and TRBJ2-7, with TRBD1 matching over 9 bases. The end of the DNA aligns better with TRBJ2-5, so the J call may be wrong. Sequenced input: blood. The CDR3 loop reads CASSSYRGQGETQYF. The CDR3 DNA reads TGTGCCAGCAGCTCCTACAGGGGGCAAGGAGAGACCCAGTACTTC.